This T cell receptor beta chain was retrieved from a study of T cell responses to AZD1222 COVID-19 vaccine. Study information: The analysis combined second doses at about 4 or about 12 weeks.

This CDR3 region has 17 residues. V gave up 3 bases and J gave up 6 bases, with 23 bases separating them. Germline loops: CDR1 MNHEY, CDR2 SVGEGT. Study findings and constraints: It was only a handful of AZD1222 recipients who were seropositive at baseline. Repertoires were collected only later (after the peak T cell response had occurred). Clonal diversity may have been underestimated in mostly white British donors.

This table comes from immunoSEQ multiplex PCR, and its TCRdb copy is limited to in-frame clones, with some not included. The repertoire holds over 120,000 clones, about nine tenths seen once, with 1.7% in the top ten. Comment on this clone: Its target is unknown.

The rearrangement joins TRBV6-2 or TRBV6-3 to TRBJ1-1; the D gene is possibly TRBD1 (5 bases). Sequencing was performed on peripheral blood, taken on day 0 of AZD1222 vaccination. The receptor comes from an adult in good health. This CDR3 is CASSYLLTETRGAEAFF. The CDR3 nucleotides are TGTGCCAGCAGTTATTTATTGACTGAAACACGAGGGGCTGAAGCTTTCTTT.